Shown below are 26 T cell receptor beta chains from a single sample sequenced in a study of blood T cells in healthy people across ages. With a J-beta primer mix and a sample-barcoded 5' primer, a second PCR ran about 7 to 11 cycles. TCRdb passed the 5' RACE reads through MiXCR, listing each CDR3 protein once. Counted here are about 1.4 million distinct CDR3 sequences, around 55% occurring once; the ten biggest clones make up over 5%. The sample was blood. These receptors originate from a man between 18 and 35 years old in good health.

This clonotype is a singleton in its sample. The rearrangement uses TRBV20-1 and TRBJ2-1, with TRBD2 identical over 13 bases. Gene TRBJ2-7 matches the end of the DNA better, so the J call may be wrong. Germline CDR1 and CDR2: DFQATT and SNEGSKA (reference sequence). The CDR3 is made up of 13 amino acids. The CDR3 coding sequence is TGCAGCCAACTAGCGGGGGGGTACAATGAGCAGTACTTC. This codes for CSQLAGGYNEQYF.

The V and J genes are TRBV5-6 and TRBJ2-3; D possibly uses TRBD1 or TRBD2 (5 bases each). V lost 2 bases, J lost 5 bases, and 18 bases lay in between. The CDR3 extends over 16 amino acids. CDR1 and CDR2 from the germline V gene are SGHDT and YYEEEE. CDR3 DNA: TGTGCCAGCAGCTTCCACGGGGCTTGGGATTTAGATACGCAGTATTTT. Protein: CASSFHGAWDLDTQYF.

J is TRBJ2-4 and V is TRBV20-1; D possibly uses TRBD1 or TRBD2 (6 bases each). The J call may not be correct, given that the DNA end is closer to TRBJ2-7. Germline V gene lookup returns CDR1 DFQATT and CDR2 SNEGSKA (reference sequence). This CDR3 has 16 residues. In nucleotides, the CDR3 is TGCAGTGCTGAATTGGGGTCTGGGGGGCAACCCTACGAGCAGTACTTC. This sequence encodes CSAELGSGGQPYEQYF.

Only a few counts were recorded for this clonotype. V is TRBV2 and J is TRBJ1-4; D is perhaps TRBD1 (5 bases). Germline lookup yields CDR1 SNHLY and CDR2 FYNNEI. The CDR3 has 13 amino acids. Trimming cost V 6 bases and J 11 bases, with 16 bases left between them. The CDR3 sequence: CASRVTREGKLFF. CDR3 nucleotide sequence: TGTGCCAGCAGGGTAACCAGGGAGGGGAAACTGTTTTTT.

The J gene is TRBJ1-4, the V gene TRBV6-1; TRBD1 aligns across 8 bases. V dropped 6 bases and J dropped 2; count of bases not matched to a gene: 5. Germline V gives CDR1 MNHNS, CDR2 SASEGT. The CDR3 is 15 residues long. CDR3 amino acids: CASRTQGVTNEKLFF. CDR3 coding DNA: TGTGCCAGCAGAACACAGGGGGTGACTAATGAAAAACTGTTTTTT.

This rearrangement joins TRBV6-1 to TRBJ1-2, with D unclear. V lost 7 bases and J lost 4, with 16 bases in between. Per germline, CDR1 MNHNS and CDR2 SASEGT. This CDR3 contains 14 residues. The CDR3 DNA is TGTGCCAGCACCCCTGAGGGTATTGGCTATGGCTACACCTTC. Its protein product is CASTPEGIGYGYTF.

This clonotype was recorded once. The chain carries TRBV11-2 and TRBJ2-1, with D possibly TRBD1 on 6 matching bases. Trimming pared 4 bases from V and 8 bases from J, leaving 18 bases between. The CDR3 extends over 15 amino acids. Per the germline V gene, CDR1 is SGHAT and CDR2 is FQNNGV. The CDR3 is CASSYSRGFRHEQFF. In DNA, the CDR3 is TGTGCCAGCAGCTATAGCAGGGGTTTTCGGCATGAGCAGTTCTTC.

The V and J genes are TRBV6-6 and TRBJ2-7; D call uncertain. Trimming took 0 bases from V and 0 from J, leaving 12 bases between them. Looked up from germline, CDR1 is MNHNY and CDR2 is SVGAGI (reference sequence). This CDR3 contains 16 residues. DNA for the CDR3: TGTGCCAGCAGTTACTCGTTTCCCCCCTTCTCCTACGAGCAGTACTTC. It is translated as CASSYSFPPFSYEQYF.

This chain joins TRBV12-3 or TRBV12-4 and TRBJ1-2; D ambiguous. The CDR3 totals 12 residues. V gave up 1 base and J gave up 8 bases, with 8 bases separating them. The CDR3 DNA reads TGTGCCAGCAGTTTAGGCTCGGGCGGCTACACCTTC. This sequence encodes CASSLGSGGYTF.

This clonotype showed up just a few times. The V call is TRBV7-2, the J call TRBJ2-4; TRBD2 aligns across 9 bases. Losses at the gene ends were 4 bases for V and 0 bases for J; bases not matched to a gene: 7. Germline V CDR1 and CDR2: SGHTA, FQGNSA. This CDR3 is 17 amino acids long. The CDR3 coding sequence is TGTGCCAGCAGCTCGACCCTAGCGGGGCTAGCCAAAAACATTCAGTACTTC. Protein: CASSSTLAGLAKNIQYF.

The V and J genes are TRBV7-2 and TRBJ2-7; a weak D match, TRBD2 (5 bases). CDR1 and CDR2 from the germline V gene are SGHTA and FQGNSA. CDR3 length: 14 amino acids. Deletions cut 4 bases from V and 2 bases from J, with 12 bases between. The CDR3 coding sequence is TGTGCCAGCAGCTCCCAAAGACTAACCTACGAGCAGTACTTC. Translation gives CASSSQRLTYEQYF.

In this sample, this clonotype turned up many times. J is TRBJ2-7 and V is TRBV6-5; 7 bases line up with TRBD1. V shed 5 bases and J 1 base; nucleotides not matched to a gene: 5. This CDR3 contains 14 residues. The V gene's germline CDR1 is MNHEY and CDR2 SVGAGI. The CDR3 is CASSPPGQSYEQYF. The CDR3 DNA sequence: TGTGCCAGCAGTCCTCCGGGACAGTCCTACGAGCAGTACTTC.

J is TRBJ2-1 and V is TRBV12-5, with 11 bases matching TRBD1. Looked up from germline, CDR1 is LGHNT and CDR2 is FRNRAP. This CDR3 region has 16 residues. J lost 5 bases, V lost 4 bases, and 7 bases had no gene match. The CDR3 reads CASGSPGTGGNNEQFF. CDR3 bases: TGTGCTAGTGGTTCACCTGGGACAGGGGGGAACAATGAGCAGTTCTTC.

This clonotype was seen a handful of times. The chain joins TRBV4-1 to TRBJ2-1; 9 nucleotides agree with TRBD2. V shed 4 bases, J shed 8 bases, and the junction held 12 bases outside the gene matches. The CDR3 has 16 amino acids. CDR1 is MGHRA and CDR2 is YSYEKL in the germline V gene. The CDR3 loop is CASSRRGGGALDEQFF. CDR3 sequence (DNA): TGCGCCAGCAGCCGACGAGGCGGGGGGGCACTCGATGAGCAGTTCTTC.

The chain has TRBV11-2 and TRBJ2-5, with 10 positions matching TRBD2. The CDR3 extends over 20 amino acids. Germline V CDR1 and CDR2: SGHAT, FQNNGV. J lost 0 bases, V lost 4 bases, and 17 bases had no gene match. The CDR3, as DNA: TGTGCCAGCAGCTCTTTAGCGGGAGGAGATACAAACCCGTACCAAGAGACCCAGTACTTC. Its protein product is CASSSLAGGDTNPYQETQYF. Together with reference TRBV11-2 and TRBJ2-5, the CDR3 gives the full variable domain: EAGVAQSPRYKIIEKRQSVAFWCNPISGHATLYWYQQILGQGPKLLIQFQNNGVVDDSQLPKDRFSAERLKGVDSTLKIQPAKLEDSAVYLCASSSLAGGDTNPYQETQYFGPGTRLLVL.

This clonotype was detected once. The V call is TRBV6-2 or TRBV6-3, the J call TRBJ2-3; D remains ambiguous. The CDR3 is 12 amino acids. V lost 8 bases to trimming and J lost 4 bases, with 10 bases between them. From germline, CDR1 is MNHEY and CDR2 SVGEGT. The CDR3 region is CASSARADTQYF. The CDR3 region has the DNA TGTGCCAGCTCGGCCCGGGCAGATACGCAGTATTTT.

This chain links TRBV6-2 or TRBV6-3 with TRBJ1-1; D remains unclear. CDR3 length: 11 residues. Germline CDR1 reads MNHEY; CDR2 reads SVGEGT. The V gene lost 8 bases and the J gene lost 10 bases, with 14 bases spanning the gap. The CDR3 sequence: CASGPGLGAFF. In DNA, the CDR3 is TGTGCCAGCGGCCCTGGACTCGGAGCTTTCTTT.

This clonotype was recorded a few times. Because the CDR3's place on the DNA is in doubt, the DNA is left out and the CDR3 is given as listed by TCRdb. The chain carries TRBV28 and TRBJ2-7; the table's TRBD2 call for D was not verified on the DNA. Germline values: CDR1 MDHEN, CDR2 SYDVKM. A total of 14 residues make up the CDR3, ends included. CDR3 protein: CASSTSTANYEQYF.

The chain couples TRBV6-2 or TRBV6-3 to TRBJ2-2; D may correspond to TRBD1 or TRBD2 (6 bases each). Germline CDR1 and CDR2: MNHEY and SVGEGT. V gave up 3 bases and J gave up 3 bases, with 14 bases separating them. The CDR3 is 16 residues long. The CDR3 DNA reads as TGTGCCAGCAGTTATGCGGGACAAATATACACCGGGGAGCTGTTTTTT. It specifies CASSYAGQIYTGELFF.

In this sample, this clonotype turned up a few times. V gene TRBV7-9 combines with J gene TRBJ1-2; no clear D. Trimming stripped 5 bases from V and 6 bases from J, with 13 bases between. The CDR3 loop spans 13 amino acids. Per the germline V gene, CDR1 is SEHNR and CDR2 is FQNEAQ (reference sequence). CDR3 DNA: TGTGCCAGCAGCCCCCGCGTGGTGGATGGCTACACCTTC. Residues: CASSPRVVDGYTF.

To note about this clonotype: A much larger clone differs by one base, so this may be a read error. This chain uses TRBV6-6 with TRBJ1-2; D gene ambiguous. The CDR3 covers 11 residues. The V end was cut by 0 bases, the J end by 7 bases, with 3 bases between. Looked up from germline, CDR1 is MNHNY and CDR2 is SVGAGI (reference sequence). This CDR3 is CASSYSAGYTF. The CDR3 bases are TGTGCCAGCAGTTACTCGGCTGGCTACACCTTC.

The chain combines TRBV7-8 with TRBJ1-2; D is ambiguous. The CDR3 is 15 residues long. V dropped 2 bases and J dropped 7 bases, with 17 bases sitting between them. Germline CDR1 reads SGHVS; CDR2 reads FQNEAQ. The chain's CDR3 is CASSLMAGAWGGYTF. The DNA of the CDR3 is TGTGCCAGCAGCTTAATGGCAGGCGCTTGGGGTGGCTACACCTTC.

The chain recombines TRBV20-1 with TRBJ2-1; 7 nucleotides match TRBD2. Germline CDR1 reads DFQATT; CDR2 reads SNEGSKA (reference sequence). The trim removed 1 base at V and 5 bases at J, leaving 5 bases unmatched. The CDR3 covers 14 residues. The CDR3 DNA reads TGCAGTGCTAGAGGGCTAGCGGATCACAATGAGCAGTTCTTC. This translates into CSARGLADHNEQFF.

A few counts support this clonotype. The V gene is TRBV20-1, the J gene TRBJ1-2; D is unresolved. The germline CDR1 and CDR2 sequences are DFQATT and SNEGSKA (reference sequence). The CDR3 has 13 residues. Deletions cut 3 bases from V and 0 bases from J, with 8 bases between. This chain's CDR3 is CSASSLANYGYTF. As DNA, the CDR3 is TGCAGTGCTAGTAGTCTAGCTAACTATGGCTACACCTTC.

This clonotype was seen only a few times. J is TRBJ2-7 and V is TRBV5-4; D remains ambiguous. Germline assignment: CDR1 SGHNT and CDR2 YYREEE (reference sequence). Trimming removed 5 bases at V and 10 bases at J, with 19 bases between. The CDR3 contains 13 residues. CDR3 region: CASSDRLGPIQYF. CDR3 sequence (DNA): TGTGCCAGCAGTGACCGCCTTGGGCCAATTCAGTACTTC.

The chain has TRBV20-1 and TRBJ2-3; 12 bases agree with TRBD2. This CDR3 has 17 amino acids. Germline assignment: CDR1 DFQATT and CDR2 SNEGSKA (reference sequence). The junction had 12 bases not matched to a gene; V was cut back by 4 bases and J by 4 bases. CDR3 protein: CSATLPLAGGPADTQYF. For the CDR3, the DNA is TGCAGTGCTACCTTACCTCTAGCGGGAGGGCCTGCAGATACGCAGTATTTT.